The 28 T cell receptor beta chains presented below share a single source sample, sequenced in a study of T cell responses to AZD1222 COVID-19 vaccine. Libraries were prepared by immunoSEQ multiplex PCR; TCRdb keeps only in-frame clonotypes and omits some of them. The sample has fewer than 110,000 clones; about 85% are singletons. Sequencing was performed on peripheral blood, taken 28 days after the second AZD1222 dose. The receptor source for this set is an adult who received the AZD1222 COVID-19 vaccine.

This clone was observed a single time. The chain has TRBV4-2 and TRBJ1-4; 7 bases align to TRBD1. Germline CDR1 is LGHNA and CDR2 is YNFKEQ. Trimming removed 0 bases from V and 6 bases from J; junction bases left unmatched: 10. The length of the CDR3 is 17 residues. The CDR3 DNA reads as TGTGCCAGCAGCCAAGATTCGGCAGGGGGTATTGATGAAAAACTGTTTTTT. Its protein is CASSQDSAGGIDEKLFF.

About this clone: Other nucleotide sequences from this sample produce the same CDR3. This chain connects TRBV4-3 to TRBJ1-1, with D possibly being TRBD1 (5 bases). V was clipped by 4 bases and J by 2 bases, with 8 bases between them. Germline lookup yields CDR1 LGHNA and CDR2 YSLEER. The CDR3 runs to 13 residues. In DNA, the CDR3 is TGCGCCAGCAGCCGGGACGGAAACACTGAAGCTTTCTTT. It yields the protein CASSRDGNTEAFF.

The chain recombines TRBV24-1 with TRBJ2-2, with 11 positions matching TRBD1. Losses at the gene ends were 2 bases for V and 7 bases for J; bases not matched to a gene: 2. This CDR3 has 15 residues. Germline CDR1 and CDR2: KGHDR and SFDVKD. CDR3 residues: CATSDSGQGDGELFF. For the CDR3, the DNA is TGTGCCACCAGTGATTCGGGACAGGGGGACGGGGAGCTGTTTTTT.

The chain recombines TRBV2 with TRBJ1-5; the D is unclear. Germline values: CDR1 SNHLY, CDR2 FYNNEI. The CDR3 runs 15 residues. V dropped 7 bases and J dropped 0 bases, with 13 bases sitting between them. CDR3 loop: CASTEEVVSNQPQHF. CDR3 nucleotide sequence: TGTGCCAGCACCGAAGAAGTAGTTAGCAATCAGCCCCAGCATTTT.

This chain uses TRBV6-5 with TRBJ1-3, with D unclear. From germline, CDR1 is MNHEY and CDR2 SVGAGI. The CDR3 length is 16 residues. Deletions cut 0 bases from V and 4 bases from J, with 13 bases between. CDR3 nucleotide sequence: TGTGCCAGCAGTTACTCGATTTCGGGAAGAGGAAACACCATATATTTT. Its protein product is CASSYSISGRGNTIYF.

The chain recombines TRBV10-1 with TRBJ1-1; no reliable D call. V dropped 1 base and J dropped 1 base, with 10 bases sitting between them. Germline loops: CDR1 WNHNN, CDR2 SYGVQD (reference sequence). The CDR3 is made up of 15 amino acids. In nucleotides, the CDR3 is TGCGCCAGCAGTGAGTTGAGGGTAGGGAACACTGAAGCTTTCTTT. Its translation is CASSELRVGNTEAFF.

The CDR3 DNA reads TGTGCCAGCAGCTTATCCAGCTCTGGAAACACCATATATTTT. This encodes CASSLSSSGNTIYF. This chain links TRBV11-2 with TRBJ1-3; no reliable D call. V dropped 2 bases and J dropped 0 bases, with 5 bases sitting between them. The germline V gene has CDR1 SGHAT and CDR2 FQNNGV. The CDR3 runs 14 residues. Full variable domain (rest looked up from reference TRBV11-2 and TRBJ1-3): EAGVAQSPRYKIIEKRQSVAFWCNPISGHATLYWYQQILGQGPKLLIQFQNNGVVDDSQLPKDRFSAERLKGVDSTLKIQPAKLEDSAVYLCASSLSSSGNTIYFGEGSWLTVV.

The V call is TRBV15, the J call TRBJ2-6; unclear D gene. The CDR3 covers 16 residues. Trimming took 0 bases from V and 0 from J, leaving 6 bases between them. Germline CDR1 LNHNV, CDR2 YYDKDF (reference sequence). The CDR3 sequence is CATSRERSSGANVLTF. The CDR3 region has the DNA TGTGCCACCAGCAGAGAGAGGAGCTCTGGGGCCAACGTCCTGACTTTC.

This clone was counted once. This sequence joins TRBV18 and TRBJ2-7, with D perhaps being TRBD1 or TRBD2 (5 bases each). V dropped 2 bases and J dropped 9 bases, with 23 bases sitting between them. This CDR3 is built from 16 residues. Germline loops: CDR1 KGHSH, CDR2 LQKENI. The CDR3 here is CASSPSAPGPSTRQYF. DNA for the CDR3: TGTGCCAGCTCACCATCGGCACCGGGACCTTCTACGAGGCAGTACTTC.

In this sample, this clone turned up once. This chain links TRBV29-1 with TRBJ1-2; D possibly corresponds to TRBD1 (6 bases). Germline V lookup: CDR1 SQVTM, CDR2 ANQGSEA. Trimming cost V 0 bases and J 8 bases, with 10 bases left between them. This CDR3 is 12 amino acids long. The CDR3 DNA reads as TGCAGCGTTGAAGATCGGGGGGCGGGCTACACCTTC. This codes for CSVEDRGAGYTF. Variable domain in full (rest from reference TRBV29-1 and TRBJ1-2): SAVISQKPSRDICQRGTSLTIQCQVDSQVTMMFWYRQQPGQSLTLIATANQGSEATYESGFVIDKFPISRPNLTFSTLTVSNMSPEDSSIYLCSVEDRGAGYTFGSGTRLTVV.

The chain combines TRBV5-4 with TRBJ2-5; D possibly matches TRBD1 or TRBD2 (5 bases each). Trimming left V 2 bases short and J 5 bases short, with 13 bases between. In germline, CDR1 is SGHNT, CDR2 YYREEE (reference sequence). The length of the CDR3 is 14 residues. The CDR3 sequence is CASSFSGPRETQYF. CDR3 sequence (DNA): TGTGCCAGCAGCTTTTCGGGACCGAGGGAGACCCAGTACTTC.

The gene calls are TRBV5-4 and TRBJ1-1; 10 bases are a match to TRBD1. The V segment lost 4 bases and the J segment 1 base; nucleotides outside the gene matches: 4. Germline CDR1 reads SGHNT; CDR2 reads YYREEE (reference sequence). This CDR3 region has 15 residues. This CDR3 reads CASSEGQGKNTEAFF. DNA for the CDR3: TGTGCCAGCAGCGAGGGACAGGGGAAGAACACTGAAGCTTTCTTT.

The chain's CDR3 is CASSSAGTGELFF. The CDR3 DNA reads TGTGCCAGCAGCTCCGCAGGGACCGGGGAGCTGTTTTTT. This chain uses TRBV7-2 with TRBJ2-2; the D gene is possibly TRBD1 (5 bases). The CDR3 sequence is 13 residues long. Germline assignment: CDR1 SGHTA and CDR2 FQGNSA. The germline V and J ends were trimmed by 4 bases and 5 bases, with 8 bases remaining between them.

CDR3 coding DNA: TGCGCCAGCAGCTTGCCCTCTACAGCGAACTATGGCTACACCTTC. It specifies CASSLPSTANYGYTF. The chain employs TRBV5-1 and TRBJ1-2; D gene unclear. The CDR3 spans 15 residues. Germline loops: CDR1 SGHRS, CDR2 YFSETQ. Trimming shortened V by 1 base and J by 2 bases, and 12 bases separated the two germline ends.

J is TRBJ1-2 and V is TRBV30; D call uncertain. The germline V and J ends were trimmed by 1 base and 0 bases, with 12 bases remaining between them. Germline V gene data show CDR1 as GTSNPN and CDR2 as SVGIG (reference sequence). This CDR3 spans 15 amino acids. The CDR3 DNA follows: TGTGCCTGGAGTGACCTCTGGGGTCCTAACTATGGCTACACCTTC. As protein: CAWSDLWGPNYGYTF.

The CDR3 here is CASTPGPGTSNEQFF. The CDR3 nucleotides read TGTGCCAGTACCCCGGGACCGGGGACAAGCAATGAGCAGTTCTTC. This chain uses TRBV19 with TRBJ2-1, with D possibly TRBD1 on 6 matching bases. Germline V gives CDR1 LNHDA, CDR2 SQIVND (reference sequence). This CDR3 has 15 amino acids. The V and J ends lost 7 bases and 6 bases respectively, with 19 bases between them.

Concerning this clone: The germline gene is not matched at one end of the junction; a read error may be the cause. This sequence joins TRBV7-2 and TRBJ1-2, with unresolved D. Germline V CDR1 and CDR2: SGHTA, FQGNSA. The CDR3 is 17 residues long. CDR3: CASSPPLGPKESYGHTF. DNA for the CDR3: TGTGCCAGCAGCCCACCCCTCGGCCCGAAAGAAAGCTATGGCCACACCTTC.

The chain uses TRBV6-2 or TRBV6-3 and TRBJ1-4; no definite D call. This CDR3 contains 14 residues. Germline lookup yields CDR1 MNHEY and CDR2 SVGEGT. The germline V and J ends were trimmed by 6 bases and 0 bases, with 8 bases remaining between them. Written as DNA, the CDR3 is TGTGCCAGCAGCCCAGCCTCAACTAATGAAAAACTGTTTTTT. It codes for CASSPASTNEKLFF.

CDR3 sequence reads: CASAEGGSSNQPQHF. CDR3 sequence (DNA): TGTGCCAGCGCGGAGGGGGGGAGTAGCAATCAGCCCCAGCATTTT. This chain links TRBV7-8 with TRBJ1-5, with D possibly TRBD1 on 6 matching bases. Germline V gene lookup returns CDR1 SGHVS and CDR2 FQNEAQ. V shed 8 bases and J shed 0 bases, with 14 bases lying between them. CDR3 length: 15 amino acids.

The genes are TRBV12-5 and TRBJ1-2, with D tentatively TRBD1 (5 bases). CDR3 size: 13 residues. In germline, CDR1 is LGHNT, CDR2 FRNRAP. Trimming took off 2 bases at V and 7 bases at J, with 11 bases between the two ends. In DNA form, the CDR3 reads TGTGCTAGTGGTTTGTCGCAGGGCGGTGGCTACACCTTC. It encodes CASGLSQGGGYTF. The full variable domain, with the rest looked up from reference TRBV12-5 and TRBJ1-2, is DARVTQTPRHKVTEMGQEVTMRCQPILGHNTVFWYRQTMMQGLELLAYFRNRAPLDDSGMPKDRFSAEMPDATLATLKIQPSEPRDSAVYFCASGLSQGGGYTFGSGTRLTVV.

The rearrangement uses TRBV3-1 (or the pseudogene TRBV3-2) and TRBJ1-2; the D gene is possibly TRBD1 (6 bases). In germline, CDR1 is LGHDT, CDR2 YNNKEL (reference sequence). The CDR3 is made up of 12 amino acids. Trimming shortened V by 3 bases and J by 5 bases, and 7 bases separated the two germline ends. The CDR3 reads CASSQGAYGYTF. The CDR3 DNA is TGTGCCAGCAGCCAGGGGGCTTATGGCTACACCTTC.

In nucleotides, the CDR3 is TGTGCCAGCAGCCAAGATTCGTCAGAGGAGCCTTACGAGCAGTACTTC. As protein: CASSQDSSEEPYEQYF. The rearrangement joins TRBV3-1 (or the pseudogene TRBV3-2) to TRBJ2-7; D not resolved. This CDR3 spans 16 amino acids. Germline V gene lookup returns CDR1 LGHDT and CDR2 YNNKEL (reference sequence). Trimming stripped 0 bases from V and 4 bases from J, with 16 bases between.

The rearrangement uses TRBV7-8 and TRBJ1-2; D is undetermined. The CDR3 has 16 residues. V gave up 2 bases and J gave up 4 bases, with 17 bases separating them. Germline CDR1 and CDR2: SGHVS and FQNEAQ. The CDR3 coding sequence is TGTGCCAGCAGCTTAATGACCCCCACGGAAGGCTATGGCTACACCTTC. Protein product: CASSLMTPTEGYGYTF.

V usage is TRBV28 and J usage is TRBJ1-2; a weak D match, TRBD1 (6 bases). Germline values: CDR1 MDHEN, CDR2 SYDVKM. V lost 6 bases to trimming and J lost 8 bases, with 16 bases between them. The CDR3 consists of 13 residues. CDR3 in amino acids: CASSMTGSSGYTF. Written as DNA, the CDR3 is TGTGCCAGCAGCATGACAGGATCAAGCGGCTACACCTTC.

This clone occurred once. The chain joins TRBV30 to TRBJ2-7, with TRBD1 matching over 8 bases. The V and J ends lost 6 bases and 10 bases, in that order; junction bases with no gene match: 11. The germline V gene has CDR1 GTSNPN and CDR2 SVGIG (reference sequence). This CDR3 has 12 amino acids. CDR3 sequence (DNA): TGTGCCTGCCGACAGGGGTGGGGGCATCAGTACTTC. Amino acids: CACRQGWGHQYF.

The chain has TRBV4-1 and TRBJ2-2; 10 bases fit TRBD1. The CDR3 is made up of 17 amino acids. Trimming took 2 bases from V and 3 from J; bases not matched to a gene: 6. CDR1 MGHRA and CDR2 YSYEKL come from the germline V gene. CDR3 DNA: TGCGCCAGCAGCCAAATCGCGACAGGGGGCCACACCGGGGAGCTGTTTTTT. This translates into CASSQIATGGHTGELFF.

Only one count was recorded for this clone. J is TRBJ2-7 and V is TRBV7-2; the match to TRBD2 covers 8 bases. V was clipped by 5 bases and J by 5 bases; unmatched bases: 5. CDR1 SGHTA and CDR2 FQGNSA come from the germline V gene. The CDR3 sequence is 13 residues long. In nucleotides, the CDR3 is TGTGCCAGCAGCCTCTCCGGGAGGGACGAGCAGTACTTC. Its translation is CASSLSGRDEQYF.

Notes on this clone: This could be a read error, since a much larger clone is one nucleotide away. The J gene is TRBJ1-1, the V gene TRBV7-2; no definite D call. V was pared by 3 bases and J by 1 base, with 6 bases between. Germline lookup yields CDR1 SGHTA and CDR2 FQGNSA. The CDR3 has 13 amino acids. The CDR3 DNA reads as TGTGCCAGCAGCTTGGCGCAGAACACTGAAGCTTTCTTT. Amino acid sequence: CASSLAQNTEAFF.